This T cell receptor beta chain emerged from a study of T cell responses to AZD1222 COVID-19 vaccine. General study findings and limits: Across the whole spike, CD4 TCRs peaked at regions 160-218 and 743-854. No day 14 peak samples; only post-peak repertoires were characterized.

Sequenced by immunoSEQ multiplex PCR; TCRdb stores in-frame clones only, minus some. This sample carries 150,000 or so clones, roughly 90% of them seen once, and the ten largest clones take roughly 1.3%. With regard to this clone: Its target is unknown.

Second doses that came at about 4 or about 12 weeks were put together. The source is an adult who received the AZD1222 COVID-19 vaccine. The source material was peripheral blood, sampled 28 days after the second AZD1222 dose.

Here the CDR3 DNA reads TGTGCCAGCAGCGTAGGTTGGGTATCGGATGGCTACACCTTC. This sequence encodes CASSVGWVSDGYTF. V gene TRBV9 combines with J gene TRBJ1-2; D not certain. V was clipped by 0 bases and J by 6 bases, with 12 bases between them. Germline CDR1 and CDR2: SGDLS and YYNGEE. This CDR3 is built from 14 residues.